The rows below give T cell receptor beta chains drawn from one sample of a study of shared clonotypes between healthy human individuals. Measured with immunoSEQ multiplex PCR; TCRdb has only the in-frame clones, and not every one. The table shows around 650,000 clones, with approximately 96% occurring only once. Sequenced: naive CD8+ T cells sorted from blood. These receptors originate from a woman in her twenties or thirties in good health. Both conserved end residues are part of each CDR3. The order of the fields is V gene, J gene, D gene, clone size, CDR3 DNA, CDR3 protein. D genes are given only for firm matches. Clone size appears in some rows only: once, few, many, or a class for an expanded clone.

TRBV5-1	TRBJ2-3	-	-	TGCGCCAGCAGCCCGAAAGACTCTGATACGCAGTATTTT	CASSPKDSDTQYF
TRBV5-6	TRBJ2-1	-	-	TGTGCCAGCACCCGCTGGGAGCTAGCGAGGCATGAGCAGTTCTTC	CASTRWELARHEQFF
TRBV2	TRBJ1-2	TRBD1	-	TGTGCCAGCTTGGGGACAGGGACATGGATGGGCGGCTACACCTTC	CASLGTGTWMGGYTF
TRBV4-2	TRBJ2-1	-	-	TGTGCCAGCAGCCAAAACCCGTATGAGCAGTTCTTC	CASSQNPYEQFF
TRBV6-5	TRBJ2-7	-	-	TGTGCCAGCAGTTACAGGAACAGGGTCACGTACGAGCAGTACTTC	CASSYRNRVTYEQYF
TRBV28	TRBJ1-1	-	-	TGTGCCAGCAGTTTAGAGACCGAAGCTTTCTTT	CASSLETEAFF
TRBV2	TRBJ2-7	-	-	TGTGCCAGCAGTGAAAACTCTCTAGCCTCCTACGAGCAGTACTTC	CASSENSLASYEQYF
TRBV28	TRBJ2-7	-	-	TGTGCCAGCAGTACAACAACCCTTTTCCGATCCTACGAGCAGTACTTC	CASSTTTLFRSYEQYF
TRBV5-6	TRBJ1-3	TRBD1	-	TGTGCCAGCAGCTCGGACAGGGGAAACACCATATATTTT	CASSSDRGNTIYF
TRBV11-2	TRBJ2-7	-	-	TGTGCCAGCAGCTTAGTGTCGGGTCCATACGAGCAGTACTTC	CASSLVSGPYEQYF
TRBV28	TRBJ2-1	-	-	TGTGCCAGCAGGGGGTTAAGTCCCACCTACAGCTCCTACAATGAGCAGTTCTTC	CASRGLSPTYSSYNEQFF
TRBV6-1	TRBJ2-3	-	-	TGTGCCAGCAGTGCTTCTAGGGCAGATACGCAGTATTTT	CASSASRADTQYF
TRBV5-6	TRBJ2-7	-	-	TGTGCCAGCAGCTTGGGTGGTAGCTTTTTCGAGCAGTACTTC	CASSLGGSFFEQYF
TRBV27	TRBJ2-2	-	-	TGTGCCAGCAGTTTCTGGGGGGCTCTCGCCGGGGAGCTGTTTTTT	CASSFWGALAGELFF
TRBV29-1	TRBJ1-1	-	-	TGCAGCGTTGAAGACACGACAGGACTGAACACTGAAGCTTTCTTT	CSVEDTTGLNTEAFF
TRBV30	TRBJ2-3	-	-	TGTGCCTGGAGTGGTCCCGTAATAGCGCAGTATTTT	CAWSGPVIAQYF
TRBV29-1	TRBJ1-1	-	-	TGCAGCTCTGTTGGGGGGAACGAAGCTTTCTTT	CSSVGGNEAFF
TRBV5-4	TRBJ1-1	-	-	TGTGCCAGCAGCTTTTCGGGTGAAGCTTTCTTT	CASSFSGEAFF
TRBV29-1	TRBJ2-7	TRBD1	-	TGCAGCGCCGGACAGGTCTCCTACGAGCAGTACTTC	CSAGQVSYEQYF
TRBV6-5	TRBJ2-5	-	-	TGTGCCAGCAGTTACACAGGGAACCAAGAGACCCAGTACTTC	CASSYTGNQETQYF
TRBV4-1	TRBJ1-5	-	-	TGCGCCAGCAGCCAAGAAATTCCGGGCCTTAATCAGCCCCAGCATTTT	CASSQEIPGLNQPQHF
TRBV7-6	TRBJ2-1	-	-	TGTGCCAGCAGCTTACAGGGGAGCTCCTACAATGAGCAGTTCTTC	CASSLQGSSYNEQFF
TRBV28	TRBJ1-2	TRBD1	-	TGTGCCAGCAGCCAACAGGGGGAGCAGGTCTATGGCTACACCTTC	CASSQQGEQVYGYTF
TRBV15	TRBJ2-3	TRBD2	-	TGTGCCACCAGCAGAGAGCCGGGACTAGTATGGGATACGCAGTATTTT	CATSREPGLVWDTQYF
TRBV6-1	TRBJ2-7	-	-	TGTGCCAGCAGTGAAGCACTAAGGACGCCATTCTACGAGCAGTACTTC	CASSEALRTPFYEQYF
TRBV27	TRBJ2-1	-	-	TGTGCCAGCAGTTTATCGAGAGGGGCAAATAATGGCAAATTCTTC	CASSLSRGANNGKFF
TRBV14	TRBJ2-7	-	-	TGTGCCAGCAGAGCGGCTAGCTCCTACGAGCAGTACTTC	CASRAASSYEQYF
TRBV7-6	TRBJ2-5	-	-	TGTGCCAGCAGTAAAACGGAGCCTTTTTCGTTCGGAGAGACCCAGTACTTC	CASSKTEPFSFGETQYF
TRBV11-3	TRBJ2-1	-	once	TGTGCCAGCAGCGGGGGCAGCGGGAATGAGCAGTTCTTC	CASSGGSGNEQFF
TRBV7-9	TRBJ1-1	TRBD1	-	TGTGCCAGCAGCACCGAGTTGACAGGGGGTCGGACTGAAGCTTTCTTT	CASSTELTGGRTEAFF
TRBV28	TRBJ2-7	-	-	TGTGCCAGCAGTTTACAGGGATTTGCCTACGAGCAGTACTTC	CASSLQGFAYEQYF
TRBV6-6	TRBJ1-5	-	-	TGTGCCAGCAGTTATTTTGAAGAACATCAGCCCCAGCATTTT	CASSYFEEHQPQHF
TRBV11-2	TRBJ2-7	-	-	TGTGCCAGCAGCTTATCATACTACGAGCAGTACTTC	CASSLSYYEQYF
TRBV27	TRBJ2-1	-	-	TGTGCCAGCAGTTGGGCCGGGGCGAGCTCCTACAATGAGCAGTTCTTC	CASSWAGASSYNEQFF
TRBV2	TRBJ2-7	TRBD1	-	TGTGCCAGCAGACCCGGGACAGGGGGTCATTACGAGCAGTACTTC	CASRPGTGGHYEQYF
TRBV28	TRBJ2-1	-	-	TGTGCCAGCAGTTTAATCCTTCGAGGGCCGAACAATGAGCAGTTCTTC	CASSLILRGPNNEQFF
TRBV2	TRBJ1-5	TRBD1	-	TGTGCCAGCAGGGAGGCCGGGACAGGGAACCAGCCCCAGCATTTT	CASREAGTGNQPQHF
TRBV30	TRBJ1-2	-	-	TGTGCCTGGAGTGTAGGAGTAGGGGTGAGCTATGGCTACACCTTC	CAWSVGVGVSYGYTF
TRBV9	TRBJ2-7	-	-	TGTGCCAGCAGCGTAGCGGCCGCGGGTCCCTACGAGCAGTACTTC	CASSVAAAGPYEQYF
TRBV15	TRBJ1-1	TRBD1	once	TGTGCCACCAGTTCCGGTACAGGGGGATTGAACACTGAAGCTTTCTTT	CATSSGTGGLNTEAFF
TRBV7-8	TRBJ2-6	-	once	TGTGCCAGCAGCTTGAATCGCGCTGGGGCCAACGTCCTGACTTTC	CASSLNRAGANVLTF
TRBV28	TRBJ1-2	-	-	TGTGCCTGCAGGACCGTCGGGGCTAACTATGGCTACACCTTC	CACRTVGANYGYTF
TRBV2	TRBJ2-3	TRBD2	-	TGTGCCAGCCGCCGGCTGATGCGGGAGGGTAGCACAGATACGCAGTATTTT	CASRRLMREGSTDTQYF
TRBV19	TRBJ2-1	-	-	TGTGCCAGTAGTCCACCCATGGGGGAGCAGTTCTTC	CASSPPMGEQFF
TRBV29-1	TRBJ2-3	-	-	TGCAGCGTTGCTTCAGATACGCAGTATTTT	CSVASDTQYF
TRBV6-5	TRBJ2-2	-	-	TGTGCCAGCAGCCTACAGGTGAACACCGGGGAGCTGTTTTTT	CASSLQVNTGELFF
TRBV7-9	TRBJ1-4	-	-	TGTGCCAGCAGCGGTCTGGACCGCTCTAATGAAAAACTGTTTTTT	CASSGLDRSNEKLFF
TRBV6-6	TRBJ2-7	-	-	TGTGCCAGCAGTTACTCGCCGCCTAGCTCCTACGAGCAGTACTTC	CASSYSPPSSYEQYF
TRBV27	TRBJ2-1	TRBD1	-	TGTGCCAGCAGTCTAAGACAGGGGGTGAGCTACAATGAGCAGTTCTTC	CASSLRQGVSYNEQFF
TRBV28	TRBJ1-1	TRBD1	-	TGTGCCAGCAGCTACAGGGGAGCTGAAGCTTTCTTT	CASSYRGAEAFF
TRBV6-1	TRBJ1-2	-	once	TGTGCCAGCAGTGACCGAATAAATTCCGGGACTAACTATGGCTACACCTTC	CASSDRINSGTNYGYTF
TRBV13	TRBJ2-7	-	-	TGTGCCAGCAGCTTAAGACAGGAAGACTACGAGCAGTACTTC	CASSLRQEDYEQYF